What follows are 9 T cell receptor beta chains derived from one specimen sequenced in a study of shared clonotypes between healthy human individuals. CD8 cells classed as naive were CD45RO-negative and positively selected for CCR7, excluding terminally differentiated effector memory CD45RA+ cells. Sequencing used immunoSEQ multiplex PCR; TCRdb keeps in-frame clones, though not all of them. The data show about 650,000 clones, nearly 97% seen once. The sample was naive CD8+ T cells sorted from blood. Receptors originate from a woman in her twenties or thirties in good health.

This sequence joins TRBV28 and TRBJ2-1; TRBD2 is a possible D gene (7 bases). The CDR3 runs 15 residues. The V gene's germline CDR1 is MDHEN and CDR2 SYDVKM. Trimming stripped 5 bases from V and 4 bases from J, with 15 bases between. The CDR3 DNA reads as TGTGCCAGCAGTACGGAGGGGGGGATATACAATGAGCAGTTCTTC. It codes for CASSTEGGIYNEQFF.

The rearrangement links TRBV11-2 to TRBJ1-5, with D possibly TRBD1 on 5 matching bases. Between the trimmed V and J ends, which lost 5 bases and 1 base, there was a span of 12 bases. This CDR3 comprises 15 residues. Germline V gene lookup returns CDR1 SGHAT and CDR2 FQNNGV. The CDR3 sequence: CASSPTGDSNQPQHF. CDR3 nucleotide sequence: TGTGCCAGCAGCCCTACAGGAGACAGCAATCAGCCCCAGCATTTT.

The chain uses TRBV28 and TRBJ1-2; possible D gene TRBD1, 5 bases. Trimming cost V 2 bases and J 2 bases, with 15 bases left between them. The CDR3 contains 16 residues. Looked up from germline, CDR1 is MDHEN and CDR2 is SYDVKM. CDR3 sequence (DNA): TGTGCCAGCAGTTTACCCCAGGGAAGATTGAACTATGGCTACACCTTC. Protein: CASSLPQGRLNYGYTF.

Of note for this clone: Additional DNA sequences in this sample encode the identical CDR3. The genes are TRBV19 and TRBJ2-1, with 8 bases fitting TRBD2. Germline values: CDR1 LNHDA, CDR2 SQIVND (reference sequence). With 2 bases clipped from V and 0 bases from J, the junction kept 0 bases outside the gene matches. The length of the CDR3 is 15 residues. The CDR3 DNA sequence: TGTGCCAGTAGTATAAGCGGGAGCTCCTACAATGAGCAGTTCTTC. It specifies CASSISGSSYNEQFF. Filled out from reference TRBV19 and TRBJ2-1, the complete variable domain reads DGGITQSPKYLFRKEGQNVTLSCEQNLNHDAMYWYRQDPGQGLRLIYYSQIVNDFQKGDIAEGYSVSREKKESFPLTVTSAQKNPTAFYLCASSISGSSYNEQFFGPGTRLTVL.

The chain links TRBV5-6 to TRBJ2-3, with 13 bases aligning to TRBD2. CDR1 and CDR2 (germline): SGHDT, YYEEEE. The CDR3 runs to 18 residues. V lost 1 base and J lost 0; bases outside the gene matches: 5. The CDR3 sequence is CASSLTSGRAPSTDTQYF. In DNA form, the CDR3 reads TGTGCCAGCAGCTTGACTAGCGGGAGGGCACCTAGCACAGATACGCAGTATTTT.

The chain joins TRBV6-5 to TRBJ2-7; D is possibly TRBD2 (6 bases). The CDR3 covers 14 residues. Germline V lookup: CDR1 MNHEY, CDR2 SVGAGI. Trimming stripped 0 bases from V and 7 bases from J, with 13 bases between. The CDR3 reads CASSYSEGPREQYF. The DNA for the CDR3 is TGTGCCAGCAGTTACTCGGAGGGGCCCAGGGAGCAGTACTTC.

The CDR3 loop is CSVSSGRLTGELFF. In DNA form, the CDR3 reads TGCAGCGTTTCATCCGGGAGGCTAACCGGGGAGCTGTTTTTT. This chain uses TRBV29-1 with TRBJ2-2; 7 bases are a match to TRBD2. Germline V gene lookup returns CDR1 SQVTM and CDR2 ANQGSEA. This CDR3 is 14 amino acids long. The V segment lost 5 bases and the J segment 5 bases; nucleotides outside the gene matches: 8.

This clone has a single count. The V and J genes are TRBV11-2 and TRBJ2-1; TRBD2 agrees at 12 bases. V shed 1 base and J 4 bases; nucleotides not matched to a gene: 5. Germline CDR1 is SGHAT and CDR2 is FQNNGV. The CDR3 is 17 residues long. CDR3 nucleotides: TGTGCCAGCAGCTTAGGAGGGCTAGCGGGAGGGTACAATGAGCAGTTCTTC. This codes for CASSLGGLAGGYNEQFF.

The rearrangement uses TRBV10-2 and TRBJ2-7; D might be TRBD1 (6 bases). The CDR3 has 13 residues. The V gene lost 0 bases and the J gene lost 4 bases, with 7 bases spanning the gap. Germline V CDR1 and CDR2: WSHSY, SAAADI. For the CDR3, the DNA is TGCGCCAGCAGTGAGTCCAGGGGTTACGAGCAGTACTTC. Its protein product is CASSESRGYEQYF.